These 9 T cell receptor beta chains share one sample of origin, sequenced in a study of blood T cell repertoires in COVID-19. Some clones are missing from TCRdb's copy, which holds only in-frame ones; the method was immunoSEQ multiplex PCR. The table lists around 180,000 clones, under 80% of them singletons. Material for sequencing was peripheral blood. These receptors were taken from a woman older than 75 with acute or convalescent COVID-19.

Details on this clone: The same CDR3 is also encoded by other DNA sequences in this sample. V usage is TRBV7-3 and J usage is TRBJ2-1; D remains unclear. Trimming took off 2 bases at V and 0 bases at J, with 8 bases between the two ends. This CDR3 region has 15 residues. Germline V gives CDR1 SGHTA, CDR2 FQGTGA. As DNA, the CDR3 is TGTGCCAGCAGCTTACAAAGAGGCTCCTACAATGAGCAGTTCTTC. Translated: CASSLQRGSYNEQFF.

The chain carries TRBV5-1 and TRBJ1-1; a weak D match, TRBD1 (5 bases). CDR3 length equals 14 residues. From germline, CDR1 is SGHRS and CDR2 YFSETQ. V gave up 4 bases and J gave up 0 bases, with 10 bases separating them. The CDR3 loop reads CASSGGTVNTEAFF. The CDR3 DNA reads TGCGCCAGCAGCGGAGGGACGGTGAACACTGAAGCTTTCTTT.

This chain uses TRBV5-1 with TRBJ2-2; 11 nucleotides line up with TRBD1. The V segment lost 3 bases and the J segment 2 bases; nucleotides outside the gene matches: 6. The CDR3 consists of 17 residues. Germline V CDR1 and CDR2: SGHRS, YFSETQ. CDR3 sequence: CASSWSGQGVNTGELFF. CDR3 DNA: TGCGCCAGCAGCTGGTCGGGACAGGGGGTTAACACCGGGGAGCTGTTTTTT.

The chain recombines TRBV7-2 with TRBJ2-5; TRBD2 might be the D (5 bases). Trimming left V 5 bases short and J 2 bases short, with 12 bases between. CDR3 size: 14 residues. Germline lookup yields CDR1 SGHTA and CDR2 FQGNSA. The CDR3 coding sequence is TGTGCCAGCAGCCCGACAAGAGGGCAAGAGACCCAGTACTTC. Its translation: CASSPTRGQETQYF.

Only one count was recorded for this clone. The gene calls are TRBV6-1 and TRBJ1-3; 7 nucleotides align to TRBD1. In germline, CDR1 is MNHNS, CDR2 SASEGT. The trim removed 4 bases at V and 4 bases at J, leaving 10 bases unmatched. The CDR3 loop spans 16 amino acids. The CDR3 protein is CASSADRRVGGNTIYF. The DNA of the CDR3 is TGTGCCAGCAGTGCGGACAGGAGGGTCGGAGGAAACACCATATATTTT.

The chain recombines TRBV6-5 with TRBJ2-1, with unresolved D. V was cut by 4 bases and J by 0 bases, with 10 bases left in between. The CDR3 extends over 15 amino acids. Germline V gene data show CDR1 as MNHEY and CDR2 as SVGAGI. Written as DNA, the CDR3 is TGTGCCAGCAGTTTAAGCGAGAGCTCCTACAATGAGCAGTTCTTC. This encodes CASSLSESSYNEQFF.

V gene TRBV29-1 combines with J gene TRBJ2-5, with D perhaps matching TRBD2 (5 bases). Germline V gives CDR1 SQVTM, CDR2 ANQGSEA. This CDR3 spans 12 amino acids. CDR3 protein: CTGSEGRETQYF. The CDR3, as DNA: TGCACGGGCTCTGAGGGAAGAGAGACCCAGTACTTC.

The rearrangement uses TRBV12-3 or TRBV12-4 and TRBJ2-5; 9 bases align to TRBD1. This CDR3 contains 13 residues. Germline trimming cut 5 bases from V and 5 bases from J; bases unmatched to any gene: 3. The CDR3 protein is CASSTGQGETQYF. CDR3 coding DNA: TGTGCCAGCAGTACCGGACAGGGGGAGACCCAGTACTTC.

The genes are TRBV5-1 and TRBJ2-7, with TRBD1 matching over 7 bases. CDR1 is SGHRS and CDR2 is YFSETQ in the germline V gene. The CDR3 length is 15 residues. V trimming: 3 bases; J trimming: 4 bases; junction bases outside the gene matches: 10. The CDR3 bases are TGCGCCAGCAGCTCCGACCCCGGGACAGATTACGAGCAGTACTTC. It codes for CASSSDPGTDYEQYF.